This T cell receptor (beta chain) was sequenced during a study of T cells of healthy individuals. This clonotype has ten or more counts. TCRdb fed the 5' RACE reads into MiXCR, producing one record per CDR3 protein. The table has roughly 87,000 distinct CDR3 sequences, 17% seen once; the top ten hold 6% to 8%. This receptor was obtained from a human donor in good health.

As DNA, the CDR3 is TGTGCCAGCAGCCGTTCCGGGACACATTACTACGAGCAGTACTTC. This sequence encodes CASSRSGTHYYEQYF. The chain joins TRBV7-9 to TRBJ2-7, with a possible D match to TRBD1 (6 bases). Trimming removed 5 bases at V and 3 bases at J, with 17 bases between. Germline V gene sequence: CDR1 SEHNR, CDR2 FQNEAQ (reference sequence). The CDR3 has 15 amino acids.